Listed below are T cell receptor beta chains from one sample, sequenced in a study of blood T cells in healthy people across ages. In TCRdb, the 5' RACE reads were re-called with MiXCR into one record per CDR3 protein. The sample lists approximately 1,700,000 distinct CDR3 sequences; about two fifths were seen once. Sequenced input: blood. These receptors were taken from a human donor in good health. CDR3s include the opening cysteine and the closing phenylalanine or tryptophan.

j_call,v_call,cdr3_aa
TRBJ1-5,TRBV7-6,CASSLLGGSTQPQHF
TRBJ2-2,TRBV20-1,CSASRASGLTGELFF
TRBJ2-1,TRBV12-5,CASDLEDEQFF
TRBJ1-1,TRBV6-2/TRBV6-3,CASSYRWTANTEAFF
TRBJ2-3,TRBV7-2,CASSVSWAQDTQYF
TRBJ1-2,TRBV5-4,CASSFISAEIDGYTF
TRBJ2-2,TRBV10-3,CAISGQGADTGELFF
TRBJ2-3,TRBV29-1,CSAQKGQGTTDTQYF
TRBJ1-2,TRBV20-1,CSARDLEEGMNHGYTF
TRBJ2-1,TRBV20-1,CSAQKGGGQHEQFF
TRBJ2-3,TRBV7-2,CASSSRTGISTDTQYF